This T cell receptor (beta chain) derives from a study of beta chain features in type 1 diabetes. Notes on the study in general: The influence of HLA type on TCRB rearrangement stayed undetermined. PCR might favor shorter templates, but any such skew would affect patients and controls equally. In the patient group, naive, central memory and Treg TCRB repertoires seemed more alike than in the healthy donor group. A moderate, significant TCRB CDR3 shortening appeared in type 1 diabetes across four CD4+ subsets. Among type 1 diabetes patients, VDJ junctions had fewer insertions and more deletions.

About this clone: What it binds is not known.

The CDR3 spans 15 residues. CDR1 and CDR2 (germline): SGHRS, YFSETQ. V lost 4 bases, J lost 2 bases, and 16 bases lay in between. Investigators reverse transcribed all isolated RNA, so they sequenced expressed TCRB transcripts. The repertoire was sequenced with immunoSEQ multiplex PCR; TCRdb's copy has only in-frame clones and lacks some. The data hold under 400,000 clones, with around 12% observed a single time. This chain links TRBV5-1 with TRBJ2-7, with D perhaps TRBD2 (5 bases). The TCR was taken from a woman between 18 and 29 years old with type 1 diabetes. The sequenced sample was naive CD4+ T cells from blood. The CDR3 region has the DNA TGCGCCAGCAGCCCTGGGAGTACCGGACCCTACGAGCAGTACTTC. Encoded protein: CASSPGSTGPYEQYF.